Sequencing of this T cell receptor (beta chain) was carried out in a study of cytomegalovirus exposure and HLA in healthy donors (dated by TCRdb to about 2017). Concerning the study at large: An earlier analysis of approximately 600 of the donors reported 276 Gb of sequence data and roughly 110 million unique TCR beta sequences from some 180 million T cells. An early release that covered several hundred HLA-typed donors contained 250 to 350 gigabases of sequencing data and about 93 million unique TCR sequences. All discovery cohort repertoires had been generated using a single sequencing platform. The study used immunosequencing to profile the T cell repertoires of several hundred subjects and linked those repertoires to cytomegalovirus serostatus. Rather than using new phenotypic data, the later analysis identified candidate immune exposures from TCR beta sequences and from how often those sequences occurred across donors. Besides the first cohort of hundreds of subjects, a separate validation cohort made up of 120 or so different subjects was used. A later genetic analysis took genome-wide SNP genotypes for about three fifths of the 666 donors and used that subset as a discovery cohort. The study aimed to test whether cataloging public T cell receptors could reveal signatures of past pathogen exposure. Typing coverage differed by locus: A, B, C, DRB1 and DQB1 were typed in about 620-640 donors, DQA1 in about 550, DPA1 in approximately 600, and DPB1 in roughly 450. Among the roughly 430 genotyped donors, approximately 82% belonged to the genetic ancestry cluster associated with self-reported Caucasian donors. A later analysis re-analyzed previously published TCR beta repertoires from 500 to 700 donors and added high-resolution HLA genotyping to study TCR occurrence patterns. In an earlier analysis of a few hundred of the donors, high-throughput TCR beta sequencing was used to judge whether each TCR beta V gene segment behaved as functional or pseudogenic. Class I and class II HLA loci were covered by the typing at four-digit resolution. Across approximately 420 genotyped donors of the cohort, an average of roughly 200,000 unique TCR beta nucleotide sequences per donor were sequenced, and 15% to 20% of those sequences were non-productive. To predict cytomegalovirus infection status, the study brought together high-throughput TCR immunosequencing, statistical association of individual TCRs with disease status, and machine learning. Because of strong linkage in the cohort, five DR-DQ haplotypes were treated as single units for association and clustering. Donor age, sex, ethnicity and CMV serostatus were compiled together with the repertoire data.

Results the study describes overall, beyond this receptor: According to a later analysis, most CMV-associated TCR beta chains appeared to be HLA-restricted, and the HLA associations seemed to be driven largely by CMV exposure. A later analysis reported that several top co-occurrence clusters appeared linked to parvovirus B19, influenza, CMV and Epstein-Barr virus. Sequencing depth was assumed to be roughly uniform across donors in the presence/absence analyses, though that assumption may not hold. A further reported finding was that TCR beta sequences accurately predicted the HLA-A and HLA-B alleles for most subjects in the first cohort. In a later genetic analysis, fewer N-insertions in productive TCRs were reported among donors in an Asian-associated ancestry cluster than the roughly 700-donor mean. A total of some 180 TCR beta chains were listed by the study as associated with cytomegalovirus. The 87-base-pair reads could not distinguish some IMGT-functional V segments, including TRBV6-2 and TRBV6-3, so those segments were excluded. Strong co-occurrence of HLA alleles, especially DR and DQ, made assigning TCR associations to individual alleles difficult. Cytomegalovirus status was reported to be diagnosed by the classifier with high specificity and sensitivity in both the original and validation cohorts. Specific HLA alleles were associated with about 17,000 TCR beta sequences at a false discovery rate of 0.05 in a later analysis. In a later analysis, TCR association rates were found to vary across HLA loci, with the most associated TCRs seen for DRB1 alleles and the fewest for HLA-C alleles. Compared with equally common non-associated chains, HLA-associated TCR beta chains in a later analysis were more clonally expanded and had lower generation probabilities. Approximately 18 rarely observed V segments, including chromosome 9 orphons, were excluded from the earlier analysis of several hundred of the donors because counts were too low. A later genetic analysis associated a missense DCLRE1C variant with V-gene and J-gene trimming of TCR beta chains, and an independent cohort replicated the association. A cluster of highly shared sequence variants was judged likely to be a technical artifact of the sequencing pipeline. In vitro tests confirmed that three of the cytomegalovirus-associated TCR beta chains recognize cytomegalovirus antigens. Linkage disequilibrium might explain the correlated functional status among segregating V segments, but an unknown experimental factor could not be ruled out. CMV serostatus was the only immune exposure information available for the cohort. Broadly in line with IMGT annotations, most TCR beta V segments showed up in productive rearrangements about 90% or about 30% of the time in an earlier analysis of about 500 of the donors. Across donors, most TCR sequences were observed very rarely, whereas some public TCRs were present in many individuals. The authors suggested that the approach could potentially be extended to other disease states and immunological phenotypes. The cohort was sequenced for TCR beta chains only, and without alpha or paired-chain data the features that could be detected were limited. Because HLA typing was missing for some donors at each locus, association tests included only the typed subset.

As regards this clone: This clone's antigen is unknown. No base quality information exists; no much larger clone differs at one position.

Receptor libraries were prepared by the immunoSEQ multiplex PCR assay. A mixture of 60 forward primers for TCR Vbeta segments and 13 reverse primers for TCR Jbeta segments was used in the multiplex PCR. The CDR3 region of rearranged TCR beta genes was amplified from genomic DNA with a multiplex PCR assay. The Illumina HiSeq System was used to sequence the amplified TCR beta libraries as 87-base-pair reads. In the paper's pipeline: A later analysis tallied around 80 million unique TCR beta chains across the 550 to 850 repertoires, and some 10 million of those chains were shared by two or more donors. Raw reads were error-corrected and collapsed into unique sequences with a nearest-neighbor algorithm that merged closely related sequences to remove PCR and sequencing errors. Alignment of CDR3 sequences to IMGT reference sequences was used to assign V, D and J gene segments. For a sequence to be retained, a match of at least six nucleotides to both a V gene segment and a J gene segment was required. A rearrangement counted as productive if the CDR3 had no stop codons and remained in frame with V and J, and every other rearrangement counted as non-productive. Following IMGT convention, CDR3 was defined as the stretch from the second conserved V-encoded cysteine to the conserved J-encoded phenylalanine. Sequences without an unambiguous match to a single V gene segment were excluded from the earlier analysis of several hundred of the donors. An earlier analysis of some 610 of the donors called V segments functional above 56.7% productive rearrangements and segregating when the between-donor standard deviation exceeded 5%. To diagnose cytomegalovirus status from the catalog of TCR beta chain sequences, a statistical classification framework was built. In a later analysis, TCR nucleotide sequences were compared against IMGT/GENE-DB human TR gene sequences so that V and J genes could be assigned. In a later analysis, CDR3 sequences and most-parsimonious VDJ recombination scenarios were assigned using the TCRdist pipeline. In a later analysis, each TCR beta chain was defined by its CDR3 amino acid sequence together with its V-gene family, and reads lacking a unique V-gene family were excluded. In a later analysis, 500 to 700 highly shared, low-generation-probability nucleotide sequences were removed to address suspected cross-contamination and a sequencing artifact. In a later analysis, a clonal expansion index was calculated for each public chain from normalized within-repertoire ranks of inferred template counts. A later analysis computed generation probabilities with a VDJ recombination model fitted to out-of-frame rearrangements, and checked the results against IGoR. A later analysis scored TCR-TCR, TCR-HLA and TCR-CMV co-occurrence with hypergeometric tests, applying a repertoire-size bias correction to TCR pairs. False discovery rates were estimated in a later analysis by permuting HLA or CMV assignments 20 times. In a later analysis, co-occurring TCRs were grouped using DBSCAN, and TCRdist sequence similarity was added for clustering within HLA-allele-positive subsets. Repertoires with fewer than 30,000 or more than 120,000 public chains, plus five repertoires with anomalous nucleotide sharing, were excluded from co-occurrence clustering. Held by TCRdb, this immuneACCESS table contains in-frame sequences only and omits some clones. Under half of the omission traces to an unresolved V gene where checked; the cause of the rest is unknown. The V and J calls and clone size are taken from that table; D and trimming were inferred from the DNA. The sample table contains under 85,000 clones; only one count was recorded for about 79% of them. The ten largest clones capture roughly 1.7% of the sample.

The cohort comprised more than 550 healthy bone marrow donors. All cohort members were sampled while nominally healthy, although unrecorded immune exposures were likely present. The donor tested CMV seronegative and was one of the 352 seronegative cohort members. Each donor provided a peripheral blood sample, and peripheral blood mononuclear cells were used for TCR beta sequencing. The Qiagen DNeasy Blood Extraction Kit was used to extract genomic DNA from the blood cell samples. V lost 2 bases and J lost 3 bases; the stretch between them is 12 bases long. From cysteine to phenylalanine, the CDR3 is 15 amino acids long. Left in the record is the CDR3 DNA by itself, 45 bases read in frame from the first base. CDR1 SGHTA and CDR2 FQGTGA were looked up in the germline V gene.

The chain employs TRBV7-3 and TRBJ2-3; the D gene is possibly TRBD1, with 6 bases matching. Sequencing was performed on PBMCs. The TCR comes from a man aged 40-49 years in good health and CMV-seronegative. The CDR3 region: CASSLQGTITDTQYF. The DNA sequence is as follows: TGTGCCAGCAGCTTACAGGGGACGATTACAGATACGCAGTATTTT.